The sequence of this T cell receptor beta chain was determined in a study of blood T cell repertoires in COVID-19. Profiling relied on immunoSEQ multiplex PCR, and the TCRdb table lists in-frame clones only, not all of them. The sample shows tens of thousands of clones, approximately 80% of them seen only once. The count of this clone is one. The sequence came from a man older than 75 with acute or convalescent COVID-19. Sequencing used peripheral blood.

Written as DNA, the CDR3 is TGTGCCAGCAGCCAAGTAGGGAACTGGGACAGCGAGCAGTACTTC. This sequence encodes CASSQVGNWDSEQYF. J is TRBJ2-7 and V is TRBV3-1 (or the pseudogene TRBV3-2); the match to TRBD1 covers 7 bases. In germline, CDR1 is LGHDT, CDR2 YNNKEL (reference sequence). V lost 1 base and J lost 6; bases outside the gene matches: 9. The CDR3 is 15 residues long.